These 9 T cell receptor beta chains originate from one sample sequenced in a study of shared clonotypes between healthy human individuals. Clones were sequenced by immunoSEQ multiplex PCR, and TCRdb holds only the in-frame ones, with some missing. The sample lists roughly 700,000 clones; roughly 88% were seen once. Sequencing used memory CD8+ T cells from PBMCs. Subset reported: CD45RO+ cells pooled with CCR7-negative TemRA cells. The source of these receptors is a man younger than 35 in good health. Some clones in this sample may be carry-over from other donors' samples.

J is TRBJ2-1 and V is TRBV7-9; D not resolved. The CDR3 has 15 residues. CDR1 is SEHNR, CDR2 FQNEAQ, per germline (reference sequence). Deletions cut 5 bases from V and 5 bases from J, with 16 bases between. CDR3 region: CASSLGLGSHNEQFF. CDR3 DNA sequence: TGTGCCAGCAGCCTTGGTTTGGGCAGTCACAATGAGCAGTTCTTC.

The V gene is TRBV10-1, the J gene TRBJ2-1; 7 bases are a match to TRBD1. CDR1 and CDR2 (germline): WNHNN, SYGVQD (reference sequence). This CDR3 contains 12 residues. V lost 6 bases and J lost 10; bases outside the gene matches: 6. The CDR3 loop reads CASSETGVEQFF. CDR3 DNA: TGCGCCAGCAGCGAAACAGGGGTCGAGCAGTTCTTC.

This clone is a singleton in its sample. J is TRBJ1-1 and V is TRBV6-1; a weak D match, TRBD1 (6 bases). The CDR3 covers 12 residues. Per the germline V gene, CDR1 is MNHNS and CDR2 is SASEGT. Trimming stripped 9 bases from V and 4 bases from J, with 12 bases between. CDR3 sequence (DNA): TGTGCCAGTAGGGGGTCCGGCACTGAAGCTTTCTTT. It encodes CASRGSGTEAFF.

The chain has TRBV2 and TRBJ2-7; D gene uncertain. Germline assignment: CDR1 SNHLY and CDR2 FYNNEI. V was pared by 4 bases and J by 3 bases, with 7 bases between. CDR3 length equals 12 residues. CDR3 sequence (DNA): TGTGCCAGCAGTGGGCAGCACTACGAGCAGTACTTC. It specifies CASSGQHYEQYF.

In its sample, this clone was seen once. J is TRBJ2-1 and V is TRBV10-3; 7 bases align to TRBD2. This CDR3 contains 16 residues. The germline V gene has CDR1 ENHRY and CDR2 SYGVKD. With 0 bases clipped from V and 7 bases from J, the junction kept 9 bases outside the gene matches. CDR3 loop: CAISESFRGGRNEQFF. The DNA of the CDR3 is TGTGCCATCAGTGAGTCGTTCCGCGGGGGTCGGAATGAGCAGTTCTTC.

V is TRBV10-3 and J is TRBJ2-1; 8 positions agree with TRBD2. The J segment lost 10 bases and the V segment lost 3 bases, leaving 8 bases of the junction unmatched. Germline CDR1 ENHRY, CDR2 SYGVKD. The CDR3 consists of 14 residues. Here the CDR3 reads CAISDRGLVFEQFF. CDR3 in DNA: TGTGCCATCAGTGATAGGGGACTAGTTTTCGAGCAGTTCTTC.

The chain combines TRBV9 with TRBJ1-4; 7 nucleotides agree with TRBD1. The CDR3 runs to 19 residues. J lost 0 bases, V lost 3 bases, and 14 bases had no gene match. Germline V gene data show CDR1 as SGDLS and CDR2 as YYNGEE. In DNA, the CDR3 is TGTGCCAGCAGCGACGGGACAGAGCTCTTTCATGCAACTAATGAAAAACTGTTTTTT. Protein sequence: CASSDGTELFHATNEKLFF.

This chain connects TRBV28 to TRBJ2-1; 14 bases line up with TRBD2. Losses at the gene ends were 3 bases for V and 5 bases for J; bases not matched to a gene: 12. Germline V lookup: CDR1 MDHEN, CDR2 SYDVKM. The CDR3 runs 19 residues. The CDR3 DNA reads as TGTGCCAGCAGTTTTAAACCGGGACTAGCGGGAGTATGGAACAATGAGCAGTTCTTC. Amino acids: CASSFKPGLAGVWNNEQFF.

The V and J genes are TRBV14 and TRBJ2-7; 8 nucleotides agree with TRBD2. With V trimmed by 0 bases and J by 0 bases, 4 bases remained unmatched. Germline loops: CDR1 SGHDN, CDR2 FVKESK. The CDR3 runs to 16 residues. The CDR3 reads CASSQELSGSSYEQYF. As DNA, the CDR3 is TGTGCCAGCAGCCAAGAGCTGAGCGGGAGCTCCTACGAGCAGTACTTC.